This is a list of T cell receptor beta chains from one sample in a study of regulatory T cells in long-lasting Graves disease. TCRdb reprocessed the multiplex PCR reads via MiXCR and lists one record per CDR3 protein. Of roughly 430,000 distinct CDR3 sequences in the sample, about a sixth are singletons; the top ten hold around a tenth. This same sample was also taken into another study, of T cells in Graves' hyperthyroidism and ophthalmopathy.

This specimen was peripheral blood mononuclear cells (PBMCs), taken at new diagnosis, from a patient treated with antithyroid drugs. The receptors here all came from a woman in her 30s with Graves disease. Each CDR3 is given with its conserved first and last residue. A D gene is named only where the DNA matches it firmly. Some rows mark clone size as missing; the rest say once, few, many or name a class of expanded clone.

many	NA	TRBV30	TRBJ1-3	CAWSWGSSGNTIYF	TGTGCCTGGAGTTGGGGGTCCTCTGGAAACACCATATATTTT
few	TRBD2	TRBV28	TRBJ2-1	CASSSGLAPFLNYNEQFF	TGTGCCAGCAGTTCCGGACTAGCCCCATTCCTGAACTACAATGAGCAGTTCTTC
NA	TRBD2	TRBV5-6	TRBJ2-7	CASSSRIRTRDPYEPYF	TGTGCCAGCAGCTCCCGCATCAGGACTAGGGATCCCTACGAGCCGTACTTC
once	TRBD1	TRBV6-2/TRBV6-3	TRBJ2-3	CASSFLPGDRATTDTQYF	TGTGCCAGCAGTTTCCTCCCAGGGGACAGGGCCACCACAGATACGCAGTATTTT
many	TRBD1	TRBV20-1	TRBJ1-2	CSASGQDYGYTF	TGCAGTGCTTCGGGACAGGATTATGGCTACACCTTC
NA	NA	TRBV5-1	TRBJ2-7	CASSFDSPSYEQYF	TGCGCCAGCAGCTTTGACAGCCCCTCCTACGAGCAGTACTTC
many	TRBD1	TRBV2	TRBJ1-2	CASKRGDRGNYGYTF	TGTGCCAGCAAGAGGGGGGACAGGGGAAACTATGGCTACACCTTC
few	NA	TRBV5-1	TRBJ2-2	CASRGTRNTGELFF	TGCGCCAGCAGGGGAACTAGAAACACCGGGGAGCTGTTTTTT
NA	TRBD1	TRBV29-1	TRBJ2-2	CSVDSGTGATGELFF	TGCAGCGTGGACTCCGGGACAGGGGCGACCGGGGAGCTGTTTTTT
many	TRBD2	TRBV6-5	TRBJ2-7	CASSYSGGYDEQYF	TGTGCCAGCAGTTACAGCGGGGGTTACGACGAGCAGTACTTC
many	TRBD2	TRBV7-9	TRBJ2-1	CASSPRGGRTNEQFF	TGTGCCAGCAGCCCCCGCGGGGGTCGTACCAATGAGCAGTTCTTC
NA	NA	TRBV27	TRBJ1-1	CASSLGGVYTEAFF	TGTGCCAGCAGTTTAGGCGGTGTTTACACTGAAGCTTTCTTT
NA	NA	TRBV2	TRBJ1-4	CASSQTGGKLFF	TGTGCCAGCTCCCAGACGGGGGGAAAACTGTTTTTT
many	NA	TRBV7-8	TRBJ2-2	CASSSQEAGELFF	TGTGCCAGCAGCTCCCAGGAGGCCGGGGAGCTGTTTTTT
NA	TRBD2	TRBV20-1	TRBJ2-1	CSARVKLAGLFNEQFF	TGCAGTGCTAGAGTAAAACTAGCGGGACTCTTCAATGAGCAGTTCTTC
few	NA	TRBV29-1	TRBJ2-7	CSVGLAGYEQYF	TGCAGCGTAGGACTGGCGGGCTACGAGCAGTACTTC
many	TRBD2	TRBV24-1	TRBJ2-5	CATSEPPGLAAIETQYF	TGTGCCACCAGTGAGCCTCCGGGACTAGCGGCTATAGAGACCCAGTACTTC
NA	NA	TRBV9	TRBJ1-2	CASSVGLGGSNGYTF	TGTGCCAGCAGCGTAGGGCTGGGGGGGTCGAATGGCTACACCTTC
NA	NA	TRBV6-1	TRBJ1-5	CASEVAANQPQHF	TGTGCCAGCGAGGTTGCAGCTAATCAGCCCCAGCATTTT
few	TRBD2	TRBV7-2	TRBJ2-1	CASSLGLAGAIGYNEQFF	TGTGCCAGCAGCTTAGGACTAGCGGGAGCGATTGGTTACAATGAGCAGTTCTTC
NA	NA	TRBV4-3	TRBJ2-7	CASSQVAGPYEQYF	TGCGCCAGCAGCCAAGTGGCAGGACCCTACGAGCAGTACTTC
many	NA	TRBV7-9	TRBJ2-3	CASSFSGVDTQYF	TGTGCCAGCAGCTTCTCCGGTGTGGATACGCAGTATTTT
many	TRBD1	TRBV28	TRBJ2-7	CASLTGAGSYEQYF	TGTGCCAGCTTGACAGGGGCTGGCTCCTACGAGCAGTACTTC
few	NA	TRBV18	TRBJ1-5	CASSPVGLRDQPQHF	TGTGCCAGCTCACCGGTAGGGCTTAGGGATCAGCCCCAGCATTTT
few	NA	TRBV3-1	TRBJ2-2	CASSQDLSRGGTGELFF	TGTGCCAGCAGCCAAGATCTCTCCAGGGGTGGTACCGGGGAGCTGTTTTTT
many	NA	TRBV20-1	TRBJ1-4	CSARKSGQEKLFF	TGCAGTGCTAGAAAATCGGGGCAAGAAAAACTGTTTTTT
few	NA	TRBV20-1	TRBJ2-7	CSARENYEQYF	TGCAGTGCTAGAGAGAACTACGAGCAGTACTTC
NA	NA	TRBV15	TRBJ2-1	CATSREREGGRNEQFF	TGTGCCACCAGCAGAGAAAGGGAGGGGGGTCGCAATGAGCAGTTCTTC
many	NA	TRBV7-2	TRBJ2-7	CASRSGQPPYEQYF	TGTGCCAGCAGATCCGGACAGCCGCCCTACGAGCAGTACTTC
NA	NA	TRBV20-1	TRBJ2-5	CSARDLTEIQETQYF	TGCAGTGCTAGAGATCTGACAGAAATACAAGAGACCCAGTACTTC
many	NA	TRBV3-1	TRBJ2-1	CASRAKEGGYNEQFF	TGTGCCAGCAGGGCAAAGGAGGGGGGATACAATGAGCAGTTCTTC